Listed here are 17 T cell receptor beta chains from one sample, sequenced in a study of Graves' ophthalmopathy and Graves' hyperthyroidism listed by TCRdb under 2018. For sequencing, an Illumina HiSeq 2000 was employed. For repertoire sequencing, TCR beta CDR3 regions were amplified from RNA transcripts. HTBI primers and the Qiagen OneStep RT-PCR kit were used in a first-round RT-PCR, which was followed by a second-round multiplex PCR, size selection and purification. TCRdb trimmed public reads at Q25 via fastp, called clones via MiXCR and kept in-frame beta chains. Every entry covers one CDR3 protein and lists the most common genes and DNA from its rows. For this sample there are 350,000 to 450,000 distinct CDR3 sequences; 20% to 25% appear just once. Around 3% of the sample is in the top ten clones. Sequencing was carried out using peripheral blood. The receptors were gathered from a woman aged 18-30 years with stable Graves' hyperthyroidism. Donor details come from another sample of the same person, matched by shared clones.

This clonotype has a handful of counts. This chain's CDR3 is CASSPTSGPTYEQYF. In DNA, the CDR3 is TGTGCCAGCAGCCCGACTAGCGGGCCTACCTACGAGCAGTACTTC. V and J are TRBV12-3 or TRBV12-4 and TRBJ2-7; TRBD2 matches at 10 bases. V lost 6 bases, J lost 2 bases, and 7 bases stayed unmatched. The CDR3 is 15 amino acids.

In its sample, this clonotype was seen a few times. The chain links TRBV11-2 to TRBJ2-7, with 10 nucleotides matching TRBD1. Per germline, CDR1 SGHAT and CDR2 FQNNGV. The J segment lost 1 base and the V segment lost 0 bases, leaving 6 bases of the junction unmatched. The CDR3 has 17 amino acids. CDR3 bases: TGTGCCAGCAGCTTAGATACGCCGGGACAGGGGTCCTACGAGCAGTACTTC. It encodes CASSLDTPGQGSYEQYF.

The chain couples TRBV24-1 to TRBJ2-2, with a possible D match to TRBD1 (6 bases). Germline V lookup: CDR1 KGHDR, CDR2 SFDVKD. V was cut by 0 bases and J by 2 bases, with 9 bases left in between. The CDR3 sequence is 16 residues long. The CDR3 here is CATSDLPGTNTGELFF. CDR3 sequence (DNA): TGTGCCACCAGTGATTTGCCAGGGACAAACACCGGGGAGCTGTTTTTT.

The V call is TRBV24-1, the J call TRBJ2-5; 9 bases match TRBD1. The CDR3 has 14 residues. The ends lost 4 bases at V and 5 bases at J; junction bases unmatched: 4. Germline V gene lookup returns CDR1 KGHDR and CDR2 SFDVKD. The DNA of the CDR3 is TGTGCCACCAGTGACGGAGGACAGGGGGAGACCCAGTACTTC. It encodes CATSDGGQGETQYF.

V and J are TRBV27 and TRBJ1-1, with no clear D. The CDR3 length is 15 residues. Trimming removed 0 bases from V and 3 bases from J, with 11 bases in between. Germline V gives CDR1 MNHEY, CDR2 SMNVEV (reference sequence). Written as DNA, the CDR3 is TGTGCCAGCAGTTTATCGGTGGTCGGGGACACTGAAGCTTTCTTT. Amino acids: CASSLSVVGDTEAFF.

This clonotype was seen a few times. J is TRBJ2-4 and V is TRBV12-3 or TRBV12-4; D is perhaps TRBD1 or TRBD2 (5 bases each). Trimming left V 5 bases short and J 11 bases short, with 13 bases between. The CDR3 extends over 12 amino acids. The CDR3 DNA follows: TGTGCCAGCAGTCGGGACGGGGCCCTTCAGTACTTC. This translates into CASSRDGALQYF.

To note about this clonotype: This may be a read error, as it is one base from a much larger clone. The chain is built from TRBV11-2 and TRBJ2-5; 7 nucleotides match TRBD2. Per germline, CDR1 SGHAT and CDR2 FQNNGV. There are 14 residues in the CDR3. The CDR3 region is CASNLVAGEETRYF. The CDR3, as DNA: TGTGCCAGCAACTTAGTGGCGGGAGAAGAGACCCGGTACTTC.

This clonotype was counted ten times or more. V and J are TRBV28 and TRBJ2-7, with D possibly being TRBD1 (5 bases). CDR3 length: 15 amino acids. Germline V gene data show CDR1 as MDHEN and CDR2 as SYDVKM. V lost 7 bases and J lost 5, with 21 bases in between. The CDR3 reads CASTKRRRVIDEQYF. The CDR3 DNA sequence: TGTGCCAGCACTAAACGGCGCAGGGTAATCGACGAGCAGTACTTC. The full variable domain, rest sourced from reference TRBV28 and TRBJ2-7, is DVKVTQSSRYLVKRTGEKVFLECVQDMDHENMFWYRQDPGLGLRLIYFSYDVKMKEKGDIPEGYSVSREKKERFSLILESASTNQTSMYLCASTKRRRVIDEQYFGPGTRLTVT.

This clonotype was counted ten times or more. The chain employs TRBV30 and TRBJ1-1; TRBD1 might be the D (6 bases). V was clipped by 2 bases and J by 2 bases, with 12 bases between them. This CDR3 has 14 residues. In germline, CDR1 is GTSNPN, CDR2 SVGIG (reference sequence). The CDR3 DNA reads TGTGCCTGGAGTCTTACAGGGAGAAACACTGAAGCTTTCTTT. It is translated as CAWSLTGRNTEAFF. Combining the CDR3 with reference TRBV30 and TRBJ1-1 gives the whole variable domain SQTIHQWPATLVQPVGSPLSLECTVEGTSNPNLYWYRQAAGRGLQLLFYSVGIGQISSEVPQNLSASRPQDRQFILSSKKLLLSDSGFYLCAWSLTGRNTEAFFGQGTRLTVV.

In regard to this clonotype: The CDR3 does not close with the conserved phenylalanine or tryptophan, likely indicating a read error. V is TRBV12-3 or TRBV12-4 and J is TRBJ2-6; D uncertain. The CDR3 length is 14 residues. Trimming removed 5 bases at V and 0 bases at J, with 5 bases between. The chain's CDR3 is CASSLASGANVLTV. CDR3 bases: TGTGCCAGCAGTCTGGCCTCTGGGGCCAACGTCCTGACTGTC.

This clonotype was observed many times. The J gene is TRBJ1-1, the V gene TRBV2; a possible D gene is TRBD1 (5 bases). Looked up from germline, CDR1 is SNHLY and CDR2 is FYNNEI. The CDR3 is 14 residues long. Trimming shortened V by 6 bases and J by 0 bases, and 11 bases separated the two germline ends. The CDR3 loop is CASSRRGLNTEAFF. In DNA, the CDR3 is TGTGCCAGCAGCCGAAGGGGCCTGAACACTGAAGCTTTCTTT.

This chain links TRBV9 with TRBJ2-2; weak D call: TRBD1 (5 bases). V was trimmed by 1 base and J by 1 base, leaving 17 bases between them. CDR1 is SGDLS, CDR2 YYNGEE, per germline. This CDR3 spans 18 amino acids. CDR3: CASSVNPTAGQNTGELFF. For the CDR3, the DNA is TGTGCCAGCAGCGTAAACCCGACGGCTGGACAGAACACCGGGGAGCTGTTTTTT.

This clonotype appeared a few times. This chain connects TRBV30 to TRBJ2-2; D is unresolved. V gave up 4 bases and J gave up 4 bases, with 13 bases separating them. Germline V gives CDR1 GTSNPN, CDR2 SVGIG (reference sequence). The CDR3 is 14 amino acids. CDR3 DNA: TGTGCCTGGAAAGGAAAGACGGCCACCGGGGAGCTGTTTTTT. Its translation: CAWKGKTATGELFF.

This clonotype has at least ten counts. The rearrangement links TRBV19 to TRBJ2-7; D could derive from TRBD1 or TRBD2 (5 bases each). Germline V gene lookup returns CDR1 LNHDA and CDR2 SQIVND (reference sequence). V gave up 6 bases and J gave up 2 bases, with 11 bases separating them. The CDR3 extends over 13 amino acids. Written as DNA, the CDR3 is TGTGCCAGTAGAGAGGGGCGCGCCTACGAGCAGTACTTC. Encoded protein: CASREGRAYEQYF.

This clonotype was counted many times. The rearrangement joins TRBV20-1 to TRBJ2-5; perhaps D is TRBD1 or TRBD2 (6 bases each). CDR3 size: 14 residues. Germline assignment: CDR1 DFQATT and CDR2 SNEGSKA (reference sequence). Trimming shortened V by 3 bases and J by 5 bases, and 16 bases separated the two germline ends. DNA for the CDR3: TGCAGTGCTAGTAGGGGGGTTCTGCGGGAGACCCAGTACTTC. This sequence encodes CSASRGVLRETQYF.

CDR3 sequence: CASTEGDSYEQYF. CDR3 coding DNA: TGTGCCAGCACGGAGGGGGATAGCTACGAGCAGTACTTC. The chain couples TRBV12-3 or TRBV12-4 to TRBJ2-7; D assignment may be TRBD1 or TRBD2 (6 bases each). The CDR3 spans 13 residues. Trimming removed 7 bases from V and 3 bases from J, with 13 bases in between.

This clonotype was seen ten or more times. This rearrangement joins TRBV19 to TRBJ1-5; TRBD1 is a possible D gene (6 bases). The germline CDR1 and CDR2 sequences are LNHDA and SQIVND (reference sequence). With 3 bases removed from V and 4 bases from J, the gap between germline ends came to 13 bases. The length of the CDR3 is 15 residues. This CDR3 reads CASSMQLGANQPQHF. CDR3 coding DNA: TGTGCCAGTAGTATGCAGCTGGGGGCGAATCAGCCCCAGCATTTT.